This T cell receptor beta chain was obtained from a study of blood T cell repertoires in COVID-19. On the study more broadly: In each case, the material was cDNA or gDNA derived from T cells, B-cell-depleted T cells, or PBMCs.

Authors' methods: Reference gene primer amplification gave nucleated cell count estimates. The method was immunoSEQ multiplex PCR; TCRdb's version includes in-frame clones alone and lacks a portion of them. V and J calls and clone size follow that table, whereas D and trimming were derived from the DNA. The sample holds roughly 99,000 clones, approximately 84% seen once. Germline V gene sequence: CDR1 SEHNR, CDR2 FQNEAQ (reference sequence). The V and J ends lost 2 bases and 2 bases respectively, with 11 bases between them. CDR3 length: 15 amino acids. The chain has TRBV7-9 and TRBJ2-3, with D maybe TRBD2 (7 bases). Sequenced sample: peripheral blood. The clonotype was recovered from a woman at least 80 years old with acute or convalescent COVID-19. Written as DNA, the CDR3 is TGTGCCAGCAGCTTACTGGGGGGGCCCACAGATACGCAGTATTTT. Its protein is CASSLLGGPTDTQYF.